Listed below are T cell receptor beta chains from one sample, sequenced in a study of Tregs in tolerant kidney transplant recipients. TCRdb's table, derived via immunoSEQ multiplex PCR, lists solely in-frame clones and lacks some. The sample has 62,000 or so clones, around 98% seen once. The sample here was Tregs from blood, taken before the transplant. The receptors come from a human donor who received a combined kidney and bone marrow transplant. Each CDR3 is given with its conserved first and last residue. D genes are given only for firm matches. Only some rows state a clone size, as once, few, many or a class for expanded clones.

d_call: -
v_call: TRBV7-8
clone_size: once
j_call: TRBJ2-1
cdr3_nt: TGTGCCAGCAGCTTAGAGCCTACAGGAGTAAATGAGCAGTTCTTC
cdr3_aa: CASSLEPTGVNEQFF

d_call: -
v_call: TRBV2
clone_size: -
j_call: TRBJ2-7
cdr3_nt: TGTGCCAGTAGTGACGGGCCAGGGAAAGTAGGCTACGAGCAGTACTTC
cdr3_aa: CASSDGPGKVGYEQYF

d_call: -
v_call: TRBV30
clone_size: -
j_call: TRBJ2-3
cdr3_nt: TGTGCCTGGAGAGGAGGTAGCTTCGATACGCAGTATTTT
cdr3_aa: CAWRGGSFDTQYF

d_call: TRBD1
v_call: TRBV30
clone_size: -
j_call: TRBJ1-4
cdr3_nt: TGTGCCTGGAGTGATAACAGGGGGCGAAAACTGTTTTTT
cdr3_aa: CAWSDNRGRKLFF

d_call: -
v_call: TRBV7-2
clone_size: -
j_call: TRBJ1-6
cdr3_nt: TGTGCCAGCACCACACGGACAGATTTGAATTCACCCCTCCACTTT
cdr3_aa: CASTTRTDLNSPLHF

d_call: -
v_call: TRBV7-2
clone_size: once
j_call: TRBJ2-3
cdr3_nt: TGTGCCAGCAGCTTGACGGGTACGCAGTATTTT
cdr3_aa: CASSLTGTQYF

d_call: TRBD1
v_call: TRBV30
clone_size: -
j_call: TRBJ2-7
cdr3_nt: TGTGCCTGGAGTGTAGGGGTGCAGGGGGCGCGGGAGCAGTACTTC
cdr3_aa: CAWSVGVQGAREQYF

d_call: TRBD2
v_call: TRBV7-8
clone_size: -
j_call: TRBJ2-5
cdr3_nt: TGTGCCAGCAGCTTAGATTCTAGCGGAGAGACCCAGTACTTC
cdr3_aa: CASSLDSSGETQYF

d_call: -
v_call: TRBV7-3
clone_size: once
j_call: TRBJ2-1
cdr3_nt: TGTGCCAGCAGCTTGGAGGGAAGGGGGGGTCGCAATGAGCAGTTCTTC
cdr3_aa: CASSLEGRGGRNEQFF

d_call: -
v_call: TRBV25-1
clone_size: -
j_call: TRBJ1-2
cdr3_nt: TGTGCCAGCAGTGACCCCCGACAGTTTAACTATGGCTACACCTTC
cdr3_aa: CASSDPRQFNYGYTF

d_call: -
v_call: TRBV21-1
clone_size: -
j_call: TRBJ1-2
cdr3_nt: TGTGCCAGCAGCACTCTTACAACAGGGGAGGGCTACACCTTC
cdr3_aa: CASSTLTTGEGYTF

d_call: TRBD1
v_call: TRBV23-1
clone_size: once
j_call: TRBJ2-7
cdr3_nt: TGCGCCAGCAGTCAATCGCGACAGGGCTACTACGAGCAGTACTTC
cdr3_aa: CASSQSRQGYYEQYF

d_call: TRBD1
v_call: TRBV7-3
clone_size: -
j_call: TRBJ2-2
cdr3_nt: TGTGCCAGCAGCTTAAGGGGGACAGGTTCAACCGGGGAGCTGTTTTTT
cdr3_aa: CASSLRGTGSTGELFF

d_call: TRBD1
v_call: TRBV2
clone_size: -
j_call: TRBJ1-5
cdr3_nt: TGTGCAGCAGGGACAGGGCTATTTGATAGCAATCAGCCCCAGCATTTT
cdr3_aa: CAAGTGLFDSNQPQHF

d_call: TRBD1
v_call: TRBV7-9
clone_size: -
j_call: TRBJ2-7
cdr3_nt: TGTGCCAGCAGCTCCGGACAGGGGGTTATGTACGAGCAGTACTTC
cdr3_aa: CASSSGQGVMYEQYF

d_call: -
v_call: TRBV19
clone_size: -
j_call: TRBJ2-3
cdr3_nt: TGTGCCAGTAGTCCCCAACGGGTGAGGACAGATACGCAGTATTTT
cdr3_aa: CASSPQRVRTDTQYF

d_call: -
v_call: TRBV10-3
clone_size: -
j_call: TRBJ2-5
cdr3_nt: TGTGCCACCCGTCGCCAGGGCCCCGGGGAGACCCAGTACTTC
cdr3_aa: CATRRQGPGETQYF

d_call: -
v_call: TRBV5-6
clone_size: -
j_call: TRBJ2-3
cdr3_nt: TGTGCCAGCAGCTATACAGGCACAGATACGCAGTATTTT
cdr3_aa: CASSYTGTDTQYF

d_call: -
v_call: TRBV5-5
clone_size: -
j_call: TRBJ2-5
cdr3_nt: TGTGCCAGCAGCCGAGAGACCCAGTACTTC
cdr3_aa: CASSRETQYF

d_call: -
v_call: TRBV5-1
clone_size: -
j_call: TRBJ1-3
cdr3_nt: TGCGCCAGCAGCCTACGGGGTATCTCTGGAAACACCATATATTTT
cdr3_aa: CASSLRGISGNTIYF

d_call: TRBD1
v_call: TRBV28
clone_size: -
j_call: TRBJ2-3
cdr3_nt: TGTGCCAGCAGTTTTTCTCCCGGGACAGGGAGCCCAGATACGCAGTATTTT
cdr3_aa: CASSFSPGTGSPDTQYF

d_call: -
v_call: TRBV7-2
clone_size: -
j_call: TRBJ2-7
cdr3_nt: TGTGCCAGCAGCCTAGGGAGGTTCTACGAGCAGTACTTC
cdr3_aa: CASSLGRFYEQYF

d_call: -
v_call: TRBV18
clone_size: -
j_call: TRBJ2-6
cdr3_nt: TGTGCCAGCTCACCACGGAATATGGTGGGCCCCTCTGGGGCCAACGTCCTGACTTTC
cdr3_aa: CASSPRNMVGPSGANVLTF

d_call: TRBD2
v_call: TRBV7-3
clone_size: -
j_call: TRBJ2-1
cdr3_nt: TGTGCCAGCACCTATTACGGACTAGCGGGAGGCGCCCGCTGCTACAATGAGCAGTTCTTC
cdr3_aa: CASTYYGLAGGARCYNEQFF

d_call: -
v_call: TRBV30
clone_size: -
j_call: TRBJ2-1
cdr3_nt: TGTGCCTGGAGCGCTCCCAAAGTCCCGCGGATGAGCTCCTACAATGAGCAGTTCTTC
cdr3_aa: CAWSAPKVPRMSSYNEQFF

d_call: -
v_call: TRBV7-2
clone_size: -
j_call: TRBJ2-1
cdr3_nt: TGTGCCAGCAGCTTAGCCCCCTGGGGTAGCGGAATAGAGCAGTTCTTC
cdr3_aa: CASSLAPWGSGIEQFF

d_call: -
v_call: TRBV30
clone_size: -
j_call: TRBJ1-2
cdr3_nt: TGTGCCTGGAGTGTACTAGGAGTGGGCGGCTACACCTTC
cdr3_aa: CAWSVLGVGGYTF

d_call: -
v_call: TRBV11-2
clone_size: -
j_call: TRBJ1-6
cdr3_nt: TGTGCCAGCAGCTCCCCCCGCAGGGGTAATTCACCCCTCCACTTT
cdr3_aa: CASSSPRRGNSPLHF

d_call: TRBD2
v_call: TRBV7-2
clone_size: -
j_call: TRBJ2-7
cdr3_nt: TGTGCCAGCAGCTATGGACGAGGGGCGGGGGGGCACTACGAGCAGTACTTC
cdr3_aa: CASSYGRGAGGHYEQYF

d_call: -
v_call: TRBV19
clone_size: -
j_call: TRBJ2-1
cdr3_nt: TGTGCCAGTAGTATAGCGTACAATGAGCAGTTCTTC
cdr3_aa: CASSIAYNEQFF

d_call: -
v_call: TRBV19
clone_size: -
j_call: TRBJ1-6
cdr3_nt: TGTGCCAGTAGGGACTCCGGGACAAACCATTCACCCCTCCACTTT
cdr3_aa: CASRDSGTNHSPLHF

d_call: -
v_call: TRBV11-2
clone_size: -
j_call: TRBJ2-7
cdr3_nt: TGTGCCAGCAGCTTAGATTTGGCGGGACGCTACGAGCAGTACTTC
cdr3_aa: CASSLDLAGRYEQYF

d_call: -
v_call: TRBV19
clone_size: -
j_call: TRBJ2-7
cdr3_nt: TGTGCCAGTAGTATAGACAGGGGACATCCTCCTAGCTCCTACGAGCAGTACTTC
cdr3_aa: CASSIDRGHPPSSYEQYF

d_call: -
v_call: TRBV19
clone_size: -
j_call: TRBJ1-5
cdr3_nt: TGTGCCAGTAGTCCCCAAAGGCAGGGTAATCAGCCCCAGCATTTT
cdr3_aa: CASSPQRQGNQPQHF

d_call: TRBD1
v_call: TRBV11-2
clone_size: -
j_call: TRBJ2-1
cdr3_nt: TGTGCCAGCAGCTTAGCCCGACAGGGGGTACGCAATGAGCAGTTCTTC
cdr3_aa: CASSLARQGVRNEQFF

d_call: TRBD1
v_call: TRBV7-3
clone_size: -
j_call: TRBJ2-5
cdr3_nt: TGTGCCAGCAGCTTAACGGGACAGGGGCTTGAGACCCAGTACTTC
cdr3_aa: CASSLTGQGLETQYF

d_call: -
v_call: TRBV9
clone_size: -
j_call: TRBJ1-2
cdr3_nt: TGTGCCAGCAGCGTAGGCCGGGGAACTGGCTACACCTTC
cdr3_aa: CASSVGRGTGYTF

d_call: -
v_call: TRBV7-2
clone_size: -
j_call: TRBJ2-7
cdr3_nt: TGTGCCAGCAGCTTAGGGCTGGGGGCGCAAGGCGAGCAGTACTTC
cdr3_aa: CASSLGLGAQGEQYF

d_call: TRBD1
v_call: TRBV5-1
clone_size: -
j_call: TRBJ2-2
cdr3_nt: TGCGCCAGCGCGGGGACAGGGAACACCGGGGAGCTGTTTTTT
cdr3_aa: CASAGTGNTGELFF

d_call: -
v_call: TRBV28
clone_size: once
j_call: TRBJ1-1
cdr3_nt: TGTGCCAGCACCCAAGCGGGGAGTGGACAGCTGAACACTGAAGCTTTCTTT
cdr3_aa: CASTQAGSGQLNTEAFF

d_call: TRBD1
v_call: TRBV7-8
clone_size: -
j_call: TRBJ1-5
cdr3_nt: TGTGCCAGCAGCGATGACAGGGAAAAACCCCAGCATTTT
cdr3_aa: CASSDDREKPQHF

d_call: TRBD1
v_call: TRBV9
clone_size: -
j_call: TRBJ2-3
cdr3_nt: TGTGCCAGCAGCTACGGACAGGGGGGCCCAGATACGCAGTATTTT
cdr3_aa: CASSYGQGGPDTQYF

d_call: TRBD1
v_call: TRBV5-1
clone_size: -
j_call: TRBJ1-3
cdr3_nt: TGCGCCAGCAGTGGGACAGGCGGAAACACCATATATTTT
cdr3_aa: CASSGTGGNTIYF

d_call: -
v_call: TRBV4-2
clone_size: -
j_call: TRBJ2-7
cdr3_nt: TGTGCCAGCAGCCCAGAGCATGGCCTCGAGCAGTACTTC
cdr3_aa: CASSPEHGLEQYF

d_call: TRBD1
v_call: TRBV7-2
clone_size: -
j_call: TRBJ1-6
cdr3_nt: TGTGCCAGCACCCGGACAGGGGTCGTTTCACCCCTCCACTTT
cdr3_aa: CASTRTGVVSPLHF

d_call: -
v_call: TRBV4-2
clone_size: -
j_call: TRBJ1-2
cdr3_nt: TGTGCCAGCAGCCAGTACATGGCGGCTAACTATGGCTACACCTTC
cdr3_aa: CASSQYMAANYGYTF

d_call: -
v_call: TRBV29-1
clone_size: -
j_call: TRBJ1-1
cdr3_nt: TGCAGCGTTGAAGATTCCGCAGGGCCGAACACTGAAGCTTTCTTT
cdr3_aa: CSVEDSAGPNTEAFF

d_call: TRBD2
v_call: TRBV5-4
clone_size: -
j_call: TRBJ2-7
cdr3_nt: TGTGCCAACTCTTGGGGCGGGAGTTACGAGCAGTACTTC
cdr3_aa: CANSWGGSYEQYF

d_call: TRBD1
v_call: TRBV28
clone_size: -
j_call: TRBJ1-6
cdr3_nt: TGTGCCAGCAGTTTTGGGACAGGGTTTGGGGATTCACCCCTCCACTTT
cdr3_aa: CASSFGTGFGDSPLHF

d_call: -
v_call: TRBV19
clone_size: -
j_call: TRBJ2-1
cdr3_nt: TGTGCCACCTCGCAACTAGTCGCCTTTGGTGAGCAGTTCTTC
cdr3_aa: CATSQLVAFGEQFF

d_call: TRBD2
v_call: TRBV13
clone_size: -
j_call: TRBJ2-3
cdr3_nt: TGTGCCAGCAGCTCCGCTAGCGGGGGGGCCGCGGATACGCAGTATTTT
cdr3_aa: CASSSASGGAADTQYF

d_call: -
v_call: TRBV5-8
clone_size: -
j_call: TRBJ1-2
cdr3_nt: TGTGCCAGCAGCGATTACAGGGTCTATAACTATGGCTACACCTTC
cdr3_aa: CASSDYRVYNYGYTF

d_call: TRBD2
v_call: TRBV4-3
clone_size: -
j_call: TRBJ2-5
cdr3_nt: TGCGCCAGCAGCCCGAGCGGGGGTTGGGGAGAGACCCAGTACTTC
cdr3_aa: CASSPSGGWGETQYF